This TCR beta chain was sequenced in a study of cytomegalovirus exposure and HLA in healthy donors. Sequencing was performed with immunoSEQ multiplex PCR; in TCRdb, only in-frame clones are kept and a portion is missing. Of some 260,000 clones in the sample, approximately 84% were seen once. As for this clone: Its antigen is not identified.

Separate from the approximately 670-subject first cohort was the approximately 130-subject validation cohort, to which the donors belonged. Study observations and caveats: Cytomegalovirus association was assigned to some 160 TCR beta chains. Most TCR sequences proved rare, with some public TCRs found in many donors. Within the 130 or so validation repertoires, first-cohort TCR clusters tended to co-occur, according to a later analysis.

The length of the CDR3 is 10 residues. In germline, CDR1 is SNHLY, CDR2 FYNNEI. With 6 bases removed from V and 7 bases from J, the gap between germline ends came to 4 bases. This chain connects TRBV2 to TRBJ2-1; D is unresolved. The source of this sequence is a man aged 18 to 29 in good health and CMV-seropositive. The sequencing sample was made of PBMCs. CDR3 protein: CASRGNEQFF. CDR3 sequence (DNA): TGTGCCAGCAGGGGAAATGAGCAGTTCTTC.